This T cell receptor (beta chain) was identified during a study of shared clonotypes between healthy human individuals. Within Nashville, Tennessee resided all donors, each a Caucasian adult. CD4+ cells were split into CD45RA+ naive and CD45RA-negative memory subsets. Points from the study as a whole: Among non-shared clonotypes, generation probabilities were lower than among those shared by all four donors. Between a handful of donors, naive CD4 clonotypes were shared at a level of around 5.1%.

The data were produced by immunoSEQ multiplex PCR, yet TCRdb's version contains in-frame clones alone and is incomplete. The data show about 710,000 clones, with more than 70% seen just once and around 1.8% held by the top ten. Note on this clone: Its specificity is unknown.

The CDR3 spans 16 residues. The V gene's germline CDR1 is MNHNS and CDR2 SASEGT. The trim removed 4 bases at V and 4 bases at J, leaving 8 bases unmatched. This chain joins TRBV6-1 and TRBJ1-2, with 11 bases identical to TRBD1. Input material: memory CD4+ T cells sorted from blood. Regarding subset: CD45RA-negative fraction. The receptor comes from a woman aged 30 to 39 in good health. The CDR3 DNA sequence: TGTGCCAGCAGTGTCCGGACAGGGGGCGCGGTCTATGGCTACACCTTC. It codes for CASSVRTGGAVYGYTF.